These 17 T cell receptor beta chains were all obtained from the same sample, sequenced in a study of T cell responses to AZD1222 COVID-19 vaccine. TCRdb keeps only in-frame clones here, not all; method: immunoSEQ multiplex PCR. The profile shows roughly 85,000 clones, approximately 87% of them singletons. The sample was peripheral blood, taken on day 0 of AZD1222 vaccination. The receptors originated from an adult in good health.

V and J are TRBV10-3 and TRBJ1-2; 12 nucleotides agree with TRBD1. The CDR3 is made up of 16 amino acids. Trimming took 8 bases from V and 6 from J; bases not matched to a gene: 13. Germline CDR1 reads ENHRY; CDR2 reads SYGVKD. The CDR3 region has the DNA TGTGCCATCCGAACCGGGACAGGGGGCCCCCGGGATGGCTACACCTTC. This encodes CAIRTGTGGPRDGYTF.

This clone was counted once. This chain connects TRBV28 to TRBJ1-6, with D maybe TRBD1 (5 bases). Deletions cut 4 bases from V and 9 bases from J, with 16 bases between. The germline V gene has CDR1 MDHEN and CDR2 SYDVKM. This CDR3 has 15 residues. CDR3 in DNA: TGTGCCAGCAGTTATACAGGAGGAAGGGGTTCACCCCTCCACTTT. This translates into CASSYTGGRGSPLHF.

The J gene is TRBJ1-1, the V gene TRBV19; D not resolved. Germline CDR1 reads LNHDA; CDR2 reads SQIVND (reference sequence). The CDR3 is 13 residues long. The ends were cut back, 6 bases at V and 4 bases at J, with 12 bases in the middle. CDR3 protein: CASRSFMGTEAFF. In nucleotides, the CDR3 is TGTGCCAGTAGGTCCTTCATGGGCACTGAAGCTTTCTTT.

This sequence joins TRBV30 and TRBJ2-3, with D perhaps matching TRBD2 (5 bases). The length of the CDR3 is 12 residues. CDR1 and CDR2 from the germline V gene are GTSNPN and SVGIG (reference sequence). With 0 bases removed from V and 5 bases from J, the gap between germline ends came to 6 bases. The CDR3 spells CAWSVGEDTQYF. CDR3 nucleotide sequence: TGTGCCTGGAGTGTCGGGGAAGATACGCAGTATTTT. Together with reference TRBV30 and TRBJ2-3, the CDR3 gives the full variable domain: SQTIHQWPATLVQPVGSPLSLECTVEGTSNPNLYWYRQAAGRGLQLLFYSVGIGQISSEVPQNLSASRPQDRQFILSSKKLLLSDSGFYLCAWSVGEDTQYFGPGTRLTVL.

The rearrangement links TRBV7-8 to TRBJ2-7, with TRBD1 identical over 7 bases. The CDR3 is made up of 15 amino acids. V lost 4 bases and J lost 3; bases outside the gene matches: 9. CDR1 and CDR2 (germline): SGHVS, FQNEAQ. The CDR3 nucleotides read TGTGCCAGCAGCTCACCAGGGACAGCGATCTACGAGCAGTACTTC. Its translation: CASSSPGTAIYEQYF.

The chain employs TRBV19 and TRBJ1-4; tentatively, D is TRBD1 (5 bases). The V gene lost 5 bases and the J gene lost 6 bases, with 10 bases spanning the gap. This CDR3 comprises 13 residues. Germline V lookup: CDR1 LNHDA, CDR2 SQIVND (reference sequence). CDR3 loop: CASSGQGYEKLFF. DNA for the CDR3: TGTGCCAGTAGTGGCCAGGGTTATGAAAAACTGTTTTTT.

The chain employs TRBV27 and TRBJ2-3, with D possibly being TRBD1 or TRBD2 (5 bases each). The CDR3 contains 12 residues. Germline V gene lookup returns CDR1 MNHEY and CDR2 SMNVEV (reference sequence). V was pared by 1 base and J by 6 bases, with 5 bases between. The CDR3 DNA reads TGTGCCAGCAGTTTATGGGGGGATACGCAGTATTTT. The encoded protein is CASSLWGDTQYF.

The chain combines TRBV10-3 with TRBJ1-5; tentative D call: TRBD1 (5 bases). Germline V CDR1 and CDR2: ENHRY, SYGVKD. Trimming took 0 bases from V and 7 from J, leaving 10 bases between them. This CDR3 is built from 14 residues. The CDR3 nucleotides are TGTGCCATCAGTGAGTCAACGGGGCAACAGCCCCAGCATTTT. Its protein is CAISESTGQQPQHF.

This sequence joins TRBV18 and TRBJ2-4, with TRBD1 matching over 9 bases. Germline V gene data show CDR1 as KGHSH and CDR2 as LQKENI. This CDR3 comprises 17 residues. The trim removed 5 bases at V and 4 bases at J, leaving 12 bases unmatched. The CDR3 sequence: CASSYNPTGQGKNIQYF. DNA of the CDR3: TGTGCCAGCTCATACAACCCTACAGGACAGGGGAAAAACATTCAGTACTTC.

The V and J genes are TRBV9 and TRBJ2-1; 12 bases agree with TRBD1. The trim removed 0 bases at V and 6 bases at J, leaving 4 bases unmatched. The CDR3 has 16 amino acids. Looked up from germline, CDR1 is SGDLS and CDR2 is YYNGEE. CDR3 sequence: CASSVGGTGGLNEQFF. CDR3 sequence (DNA): TGTGCCAGCAGCGTAGGGGGGACAGGGGGCCTCAATGAGCAGTTCTTC.

This clone was seen more than once but under ten times. This chain connects TRBV5-5 to TRBJ2-2; 8 bases match TRBD2. J gave up 0 bases and V 2 bases, and 3 bases lay outside the gene matches. The germline CDR1 and CDR2 sequences are SGHKS and YYEKEE (reference sequence). The CDR3 loop spans 16 amino acids. CDR3 sequence reads: CASSLSGGANTGELFF. Here the CDR3 DNA reads TGTGCCAGCAGCTTATCCGGGGGGGCGAACACCGGGGAGCTGTTTTTT. Full variable domain (remainder filled in from reference TRBV5-5 and TRBJ2-2): DAGVTQSPTHLIKTRGQQVTLRCSPISGHKSVSWYQQVLGQGPQFIFQYYEKEERGRGNFPDRFSARQFPNYSSELNVNALLLGDSALYLCASSLSGGANTGELFFGEGSRLTVL.

This clone was found once. The chain has TRBV19 and TRBJ1-1; D is uncertain. Germline V lookup: CDR1 LNHDA, CDR2 SQIVND (reference sequence). V was shortened by 2 bases and J by 3 bases, with 10 bases between the two germline ends. CDR3 length: 14 residues. CDR3 loop: CASSIIRGDTEAFF. The DNA for the CDR3 is TGTGCCAGTAGTATAATCCGCGGCGACACTGAAGCTTTCTTT.

This clone was detected only a few times. V and J are TRBV18 and TRBJ1-5, with TRBD1 as a possible D gene (6 bases). V dropped 3 bases and J dropped 0 bases, with 12 bases sitting between them. The germline CDR1 and CDR2 sequences are KGHSH and LQKENI. This CDR3 comprises 16 residues. The CDR3: CASSPAQGNSNQPQHF. The CDR3 region has the DNA TGTGCCAGCTCACCCGCCCAGGGGAATAGCAATCAGCCCCAGCATTTT.

J is TRBJ1-2 and V is TRBV6-5; TRBD1 is a possible D gene (6 bases). The CDR3 totals 15 residues. Germline lookup yields CDR1 MNHEY and CDR2 SVGAGI. The V end lost 6 bases, the J end lost 2 bases, and 16 bases lay between the germline ends. The DNA of the CDR3 is TGTGCCAGCAGCGTCGTGTGGGGGGCCAACTATGGCTACACCTTC. Its translation is CASSVVWGANYGYTF.

The chain has TRBV5-1 and TRBJ2-7, with TRBD1 matching over 8 bases. V was pared by 0 bases and J by 2 bases, with 7 bases of the junction left unmatched. CDR1 SGHRS and CDR2 YFSETQ come from the germline V gene. The CDR3 is made up of 16 amino acids. The CDR3 DNA is TGCGCCAGCAGCTTGGGCAGGGGGCGTAGCACCTACGAGCAGTACTTC. Protein: CASSLGRGRSTYEQYF.

This chain joins TRBV28 and TRBJ1-5; possibly TRBD1 for D (6 bases). CDR1 and CDR2 (germline): MDHEN, SYDVKM. V was pared by 5 bases and J by 6 bases, with 17 bases between. The CDR3 covers 15 residues. The chain's CDR3 is CASSTPRGQSQPQHF. In DNA form, the CDR3 reads TGTGCCAGCAGTACCCCTCGAGGACAGTCTCAGCCCCAGCATTTT.

Written as DNA, the CDR3 is TGTGCCAGTAGTATAGAGGGGAAAATGAACACTGAAGCTTTCTTT. Translated: CASSIEGKMNTEAFF. The chain links TRBV19 to TRBJ1-1; D is undetermined. Germline lookup yields CDR1 LNHDA and CDR2 SQIVND (reference sequence). With 0 bases removed from V and 0 bases from J, the gap between germline ends came to 8 bases. This CDR3 region has 15 residues.